The 13 T cell receptor beta chains below come from one sample, sequenced in a study of T cells after yellow fever vaccination. Each CDR3 protein gets one entry after TCRdb re-called the 5' RACE reads with MiXCR. Here the sample spans around 610,000 distinct CDR3 sequences, roughly 14% being singletons. Sequencing used PBMCs, obtained on the day of the yellow fever booster vaccination. Receptors originate from a man aged 25-45 years who received the YFV17D yellow fever vaccine.

The genes are TRBV19 and TRBJ2-5, with D perhaps matching TRBD1 or TRBD2 (5 bases each). The CDR3 totals 14 residues. CDR1 is LNHDA, CDR2 SQIVND, per germline (reference sequence). The V and J ends lost 6 bases and 3 bases respectively, with 14 bases between them. The CDR3 DNA follows: TGTGCCAGTAGCGCCCCCGGGACGAAAGAGACCCAGTACTTC. It codes for CASSAPGTKETQYF.

J is TRBJ2-7 and V is TRBV15, with D perhaps matching TRBD2 (6 bases). CDR1 is LNHNV and CDR2 is YYDKDF in the germline V gene (reference sequence). Trimming removed 3 bases at V and 7 bases at J, with 13 bases between. The CDR3 runs to 13 residues. This CDR3 is CATSRSLGREQYF. The CDR3 DNA follows: TGTGCCACCAGCAGGTCCCTAGGGAGGGAGCAGTACTTC.

Only a few counts were recorded for this clonotype. J is TRBJ2-7 and V is TRBV11-1; D is uncertain. Trimming took 5 bases from V and 3 from J, leaving 26 bases between them. Germline V gene data show CDR1 as SGHAT and CDR2 as FQDESV (reference sequence). This CDR3 has 18 amino acids. CDR3 loop: CASSANIGLGLVGYEQYF. DNA for the CDR3: TGTGCCAGCAGCGCGAACATTGGGCTTGGTCTAGTGGGCTACGAGCAGTACTTC.

This clonotype was counted between two and nine times. The chain employs TRBV2 and TRBJ2-5, with TRBD2 identical over 7 bases. The CDR3 is 15 amino acids. Germline V gives CDR1 SNHLY, CDR2 FYNNEI. V trimming: 3 bases; J trimming: 4 bases; junction bases outside the gene matches: 8. CDR3 loop: CASSDFRSSGETQYF. In nucleotides, the CDR3 is TGTGCCAGCAGTGATTTTCGGTCTAGCGGAGAGACCCAGTACTTC.

This rearrangement joins TRBV29-1 to TRBJ1-4, with D perhaps TRBD1 (5 bases). V was clipped by 1 base and J by 0 bases, with 9 bases between them. Germline V gene lookup returns CDR1 SQVTM and CDR2 ANQGSEA. This CDR3 has 15 residues. The CDR3 loop reads CSVEVGGATNEKLFF. The CDR3 nucleotides read TGCAGCGTTGAAGTCGGGGGGGCAACTAATGAAAAACTGTTTTTT.

The chain links TRBV4-2 to TRBJ2-2, with TRBD2 identical over 9 bases. Germline V gene data show CDR1 as LGHNA and CDR2 as YNFKEQ. This CDR3 is built from 16 residues. V shed 7 bases and J 3 bases; nucleotides not matched to a gene: 9. CDR3 sequence reads: CASKGAGGPHTGELFF. The DNA for the CDR3 is TGTGCCAGCAAGGGGGCGGGAGGGCCTCACACCGGGGAGCTGTTTTTT.

V and J are TRBV5-1 and TRBJ1-2; 10 bases match TRBD1. Germline CDR1 SGHRS, CDR2 YFSETQ. The V segment lost 4 bases and the J segment 4 bases; nucleotides outside the gene matches: 4. The CDR3 sequence is 14 residues long. The CDR3 loop is CASSPGDRGYGYTF. The CDR3 DNA reads as TGCGCCAGCAGCCCCGGGGACAGGGGCTATGGCTACACCTTC.

The chain combines TRBV20-1 with TRBJ1-5, with D maybe TRBD1 (5 bases). Germline CDR1 and CDR2: DFQATT and SNEGSKA (reference sequence). The CDR3 length is 16 residues. V was cut by 0 bases and J by 3 bases, with 15 bases left in between. CDR3 residues: CSARDFARVDNQPQHF. CDR3 nucleotides: TGCAGTGCTAGAGATTTCGCCAGGGTTGACAATCAGCCCCAGCATTTT.

This clonotype was counted ten times or more. The gene calls are TRBV11-2 and TRBJ2-3, with TRBD1 as a possible D gene (6 bases). Trimming shortened V by 1 base and J by 4 bases, and 15 bases separated the two germline ends. Germline V gives CDR1 SGHAT, CDR2 FQNNGV. The CDR3 covers 16 residues. The CDR3: CASSLVAGDGADTQYF. In DNA form, the CDR3 reads TGTGCCAGCAGCTTAGTGGCAGGGGATGGGGCAGATACGCAGTATTTT.

This clonotype was seen only a few times. The chain couples TRBV7-9 to TRBJ2-6; D ambiguous. Germline loops: CDR1 SEHNR, CDR2 FQNEAQ (reference sequence). The V gene lost 4 bases and the J gene lost 1 base, with 8 bases spanning the gap. The CDR3 runs to 15 residues. The CDR3 nucleotides are TGTGCCAGCAGCTCCGATTTTTCTGGGGCCAACGTCCTGACTTTC. Protein: CASSSDFSGANVLTF.

There are a few counts of this clonotype. This rearrangement joins TRBV4-3 to TRBJ1-1; D possibly corresponds to TRBD1 (6 bases). V lost 3 bases to trimming and J lost 1 base, with 18 bases between them. There are 17 residues in the CDR3. Per the germline V gene, CDR1 is LGHNA and CDR2 is YSLEER. The CDR3 bases are TGCGCCAGCAGCCAGGCAGAGGGCCCGGGGGCGAACACTGAAGCTTTCTTT. It specifies CASSQAEGPGANTEAFF.

This clonotype appeared a few times. The chain employs TRBV7-2 and TRBJ2-5; TRBD1 might be the D (5 bases). The CDR3 is made up of 15 amino acids. Between the trimmed V and J ends, which lost 1 base and 2 bases, there was a span of 11 bases. Germline V gene sequence: CDR1 SGHTA, CDR2 FQGNSA. CDR3 sequence reads: CASSLGGLFQETQYF. In nucleotides, the CDR3 is TGTGCCAGCAGCTTAGGGGGCCTCTTTCAAGAGACCCAGTACTTC. The complete variable domain, with remaining parts taken from reference TRBV7-2 and TRBJ2-5, reads GAGVSQSPSNKVTEKGKDVELRCDPISGHTALYWYRQSLGQGLEFLIYFQGNSAPDKSGLPSDRFSAERTGGSVSTLTIQRTQQEDSAVYLCASSLGGLFQETQYFGPGTRLLVL.

This clonotype was counted only a few times. The chain is built from TRBV10-3 and TRBJ2-5; 11 bases align to TRBD2. Trimming at V came to 8 bases and at J to 5 bases, leaving 1 base not matched to a gene. There are 12 residues in the CDR3. The germline gives CDR1 ENHRY, CDR2 SYGVKD. CDR3 in amino acids: CAIGTSGETQYF. CDR3 bases: TGTGCCATCGGGACTAGCGGTGAGACCCAGTACTTC.